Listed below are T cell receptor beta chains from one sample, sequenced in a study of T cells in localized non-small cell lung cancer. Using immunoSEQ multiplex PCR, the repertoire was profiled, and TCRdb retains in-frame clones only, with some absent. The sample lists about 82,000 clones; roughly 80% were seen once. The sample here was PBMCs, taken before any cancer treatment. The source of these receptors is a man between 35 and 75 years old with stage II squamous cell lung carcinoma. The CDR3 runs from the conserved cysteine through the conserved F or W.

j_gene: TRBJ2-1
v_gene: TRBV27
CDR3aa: CASSLWELAEFNEQFF

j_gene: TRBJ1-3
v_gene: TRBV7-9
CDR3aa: CASSLSSAASGNTIYF

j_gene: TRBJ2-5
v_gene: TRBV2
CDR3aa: CASSYRGGETQYF

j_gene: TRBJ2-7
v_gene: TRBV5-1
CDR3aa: CASTHTGGGPYEQYF

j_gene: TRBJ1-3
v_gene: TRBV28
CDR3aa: CASSPWISGNTIYF

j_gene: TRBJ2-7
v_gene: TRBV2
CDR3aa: CASSEGLGGLSSYEQYF

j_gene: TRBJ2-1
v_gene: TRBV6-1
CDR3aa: CASSGGLAGVFEQFF

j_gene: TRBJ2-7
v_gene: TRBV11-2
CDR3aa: CASSLVQGQYF

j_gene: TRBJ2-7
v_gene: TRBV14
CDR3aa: CASSQDDPTGGKYEQYF

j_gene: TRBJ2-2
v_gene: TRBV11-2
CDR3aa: CASSFNRLTGELFF

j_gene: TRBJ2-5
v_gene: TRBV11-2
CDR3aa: CASSPANTGTQYF

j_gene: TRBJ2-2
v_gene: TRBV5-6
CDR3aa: CASSFPRLAGDTGELFF

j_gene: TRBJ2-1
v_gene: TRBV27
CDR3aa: CASSPQWNNNEQFF

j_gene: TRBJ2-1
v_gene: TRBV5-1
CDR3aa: CASSPSGVAVTGPLSYNEQFF

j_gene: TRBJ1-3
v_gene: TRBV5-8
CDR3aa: CASWRYSGNTIYF

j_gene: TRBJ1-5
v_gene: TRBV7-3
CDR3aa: CATGQGRQPQHF

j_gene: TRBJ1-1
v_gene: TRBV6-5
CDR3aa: CATYSPWGTEAFF

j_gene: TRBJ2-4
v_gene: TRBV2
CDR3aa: CATRLSSGGRENIQYF

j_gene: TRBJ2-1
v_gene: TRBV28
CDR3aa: CASSRRGQSYYNEQFF

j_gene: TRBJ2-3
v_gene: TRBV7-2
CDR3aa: CASSLGFTDTQYF

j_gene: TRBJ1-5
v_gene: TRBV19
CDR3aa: CASEMGFRAKGNQPQHF

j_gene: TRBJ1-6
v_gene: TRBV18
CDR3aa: CANRRDFGSPLHF

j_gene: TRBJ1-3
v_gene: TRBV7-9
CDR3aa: CASGWRSSGNTIYF

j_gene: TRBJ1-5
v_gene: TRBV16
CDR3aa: CASSQLKGTDQPQHF

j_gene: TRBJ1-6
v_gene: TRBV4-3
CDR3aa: CASSQDRAGGSSPLHF